The entry below gives a single T cell receptor (beta chain) sequence along with its context. The antigen remains undetermined. Generated by immunoSEQ multiplex PCR, the TCRdb table keeps only in-frame clones and is missing some. Altogether fewer than 50,000 clones are present, roughly 85% being singletons, with the ten largest covering over 2%. The source of the sample is a study of lymphopenia after photon versus proton radiotherapy. Points from the study as a whole: Post-nadir TCR diversity decline inversely tracked overall survival among those who died. Survival link was tested only in deceased patients; proton benefit remains a possibility. Post-nadir diversity loss with photons came from oligoclonal expansion, particularly CD8+ Temra cells. Photon-treated patients lost naive T cells and TCR diversity; proton-treated stayed stable.

The V and J ends lost 4 bases and 8 bases respectively, with 11 bases between them. The CDR3 spans 13 residues. From germline, CDR1 is MNHEY and CDR2 SVGAGI. The sequence came from a man aged 40-49 years with gastric cancer. V is TRBV6-5 and J is TRBJ1-4; D may be TRBD1 (5 bases). This specimen consisted of peripheral blood, obtained from a patient treated with photon-based radiotherapy. CDR3 coding DNA: TGTGCCAGCAGTTTGAGGCGGGGGGAAAAACTGTTTTTT. This sequence encodes CASSLRRGEKLFF.